The clone carrying this T cell receptor (beta chain) was detected only a few times. The sample originates from a study of CD8+ T cells in alopecia areata. The V end lost 7 bases, the J end lost 7 bases, and 10 bases lay between the germline ends. Germline loops: CDR1 SQVTM, CDR2 ANQGSEA. The CDR3 loop spans 11 amino acids. The sequencing template was cDNA reverse transcribed from extracted RNA. Assay: immunoSEQ multiplex PCR; the TCRdb copy retains only in-frame clones and omits some. The table lists around 120,000 clones, 55% to 80% of them singletons, with around 2.8% in the top ten. The rearrangement joins TRBV29-1 to TRBJ2-2; no definite D call. The clonotype originates from a human donor in good health. Material: CD4+ T cells sorted from blood. The CDR3 here is CSARQIGELFF. The CDR3 DNA follows: TGCAGCGCGAGACAAATCGGGGAGCTGTTTTTT.